A single sample gave rise to the 21 T cell receptor beta chains below, sequenced in a study of CD8 T cells in ankylosing spondylitis. TCRdb passed the 5' RACE reads through MiXCR, listing each CDR3 protein once. Among approximately 140,000 distinct CDR3 sequences listed, under 45% were seen once. The sequenced sample was synovial fluid, either unsorted or a sorted T cell fraction (not recorded which). Receptors originate from a male donor with ankylosing spondylitis.

The V gene is TRBV30, the J gene TRBJ1-2; D is unresolved. The germline V and J ends were trimmed by 1 base and 4 bases, with 7 bases remaining between them. Germline CDR1 reads GTSNPN; CDR2 reads SVGIG (reference sequence). The CDR3 has 12 amino acids. The DNA for the CDR3 is TGTGCCTGGAGTGACTCGTCCTATGGCTACACCTTC. Residues: CAWSDSSYGYTF.

A few counts support this clonotype. The chain has TRBV12-3 or TRBV12-4 and TRBJ2-3, with TRBD2 matching over 10 bases. V shed 2 bases, J shed 6 bases, and the junction held 20 bases outside the gene matches. CDR3 length equals 20 residues. CDR3 region: CASSLFLLRARLAGDDTQYF. The CDR3, as DNA: TGTGCCAGCAGTTTATTTCTCCTGAGGGCGAGGCTAGCGGGAGACGATACGCAGTATTTT.

This clonotype was seen a handful of times. The chain carries TRBV12-3 or TRBV12-4 and TRBJ2-7; D not certain. The V end lost 6 bases, the J end lost 4 bases, and 22 bases lay between the germline ends. The CDR3 is made up of 16 amino acids. The CDR3 loop is CASSPDPPNMPYEQYF. CDR3 nucleotide sequence: TGTGCCAGCAGCCCCGACCCCCCAAATATGCCTTACGAGCAGTACTTC.

The DNA of the CDR3 is TGTGCCAGCAGTTATATATTTGGCGGGGCGAACACCGGGGAGCTGTTTTTT. It translates to CASSYIFGGANTGELFF. The chain recombines TRBV6-5 with TRBJ2-2; D perhaps matches TRBD2 (6 bases). The CDR3 loop spans 17 amino acids. The V gene lost 3 bases and the J gene lost 0 bases, with 14 bases spanning the gap. CDR1 is MNHEY and CDR2 is SVGAGI in the germline V gene.

The count of this clonotype is one. This sequence joins TRBV12-3 or TRBV12-4 and TRBJ2-7; D could derive from TRBD1 or TRBD2 (6 bases each). The CDR3 is made up of 16 amino acids. Deletions cut 3 bases from V and 2 bases from J, with 17 bases between. The chain's CDR3 is CASSFDEDGGPYEQYF. Written as DNA, the CDR3 is TGTGCCAGCAGTTTTGATGAAGATGGGGGGCCCTACGAGCAGTACTTC.

This clonotype was seen a handful of times. The J gene is TRBJ2-1, the V gene TRBV6-1; 10 bases align to TRBD2. Germline V CDR1 and CDR2: MNHNS, SASEGT. This CDR3 spans 15 amino acids. J gave up 3 bases and V 1 base, and 0 bases lay outside the gene matches. The CDR3 nucleotides are TGTGCCAGCAGTGAAGAGCGGGGGGGCTACAATGAGCAGTTCTTC. Translation gives CASSEERGGYNEQFF.

This clonotype came up many times. V gene TRBV7-8 combines with J gene TRBJ2-3; 9 bases map to TRBD2. Germline CDR1 is SGHVS and CDR2 is FQNEAQ. This CDR3 contains 17 residues. V trimming: 0 bases; J trimming: 6 bases; junction bases outside the gene matches: 10. CDR3 DNA sequence: TGTGCCAGCAGCTTAGCGCTAACGTCTAGCGGGGCGGATACGCAGTATTTT. It specifies CASSLALTSSGADTQYF.

The V and J genes are TRBV5-1 and TRBJ2-7; D remains ambiguous. Between the trimmed V and J ends, which lost 2 bases and 3 bases, there was a span of 12 bases. Germline V gene lookup returns CDR1 SGHRS and CDR2 YFSETQ. The CDR3 sequence is 14 residues long. CDR3 DNA sequence: TGCGCCAGCAGCTTACGTGGTCTATACTACGAGCAGTACTTC. It translates to CASSLRGLYYEQYF.

The table lists this clonotype with a few counts. V and J are TRBV30 and TRBJ2-6; D not resolved. Germline CDR1 GTSNPN, CDR2 SVGIG (reference sequence). Trimming stripped 0 bases from V and 2 bases from J, with 11 bases between. This CDR3 region has 16 residues. Written as DNA, the CDR3 is TGTGCCTGGAGTGTCTCGCCCCTACCTGGGGCCAACGTCCTGACTTTC. Translation: CAWSVSPLPGANVLTF.

The CDR3: CSARVLAKAFF. As DNA, the CDR3 is TGCAGTGCTAGAGTCCTCGCGAAAGCTTTCTTT. The chain is built from TRBV20-1 and TRBJ1-1, with D unclear. This CDR3 has 11 amino acids. Per germline, CDR1 DFQATT and CDR2 SNEGSKA (reference sequence). V lost 1 base and J lost 9, with 9 bases in between.

The V call is TRBV7-2, the J call TRBJ2-3; 13 bases match TRBD2. The CDR3 runs to 16 residues. Germline trimming cut 4 bases from V and 5 bases from J; bases unmatched to any gene: 6. From germline, CDR1 is SGHTA and CDR2 FQGNSA. CDR3 loop: CASSCQTSGRKDTQYF. The CDR3 DNA is TGTGCCAGCAGCTGTCAGACTAGCGGGAGGAAAGATACGCAGTATTTT. The variable domain in full, completed from reference TRBV7-2 and TRBJ2-3, reads GAGVSQSPSNKVTEKGKDVELRCDPISGHTALYWYRQSLGQGLEFLIYFQGNSAPDKSGLPSDRFSAERTGGSVSTLTIQRTQQEDSAVYLCASSCQTSGRKDTQYFGPGTRLTVL.

This clonotype was observed a handful of times. The chain uses TRBV5-1 and TRBJ2-3; D is uncertain. The CDR3 totals 15 residues. Trimming took 4 bases from V and 4 from J, leaving 16 bases between them. Germline V gene sequence: CDR1 SGHRS, CDR2 YFSETQ. The CDR3 DNA is TGCGCCAGCAGCGTGGATGGGGAAATCGCAGATACGCAGTATTTT. It yields the protein CASSVDGEIADTQYF.

This clonotype occurred many times. This chain connects TRBV29-1 to TRBJ2-7; 8 bases fit TRBD2. This CDR3 comprises 13 residues. V dropped 6 bases and J dropped 2; count of bases not matched to a gene: 6. The V gene's germline CDR1 is SQVTM and CDR2 ANQGSEA. The CDR3 nucleotides are TGCAGCGTCCGAGCGGGGGAAACCTACGAGCAGTACTTC. Its protein product is CSVRAGETYEQYF.

This clonotype was seen more than once but under ten times. V is TRBV10-3 and J is TRBJ2-1, with 14 bases aligning to TRBD2. CDR1 and CDR2 from the germline V gene are ENHRY and SYGVKD. V lost 4 bases and J lost 6; bases outside the gene matches: 2. There are 15 residues in the CDR3. The CDR3 sequence is CAISGGLAGVNEQFF. The DNA for the CDR3 is TGTGCCATCAGTGGGGGACTAGCGGGAGTCAATGAGCAGTTCTTC.

A few counts support this clonotype. The genes are TRBV12-3 or TRBV12-4 and TRBJ1-1; D might be TRBD1 (5 bases). The CDR3 covers 13 residues. Trimming shortened V by 7 bases and J by 3 bases, and 12 bases separated the two germline ends. The CDR3 loop is CASTGWGDTEAFF. The CDR3 DNA is TGTGCCAGCACAGGGTGGGGGGACACTGAAGCTTTCTTT.

This clonotype was observed at least ten times. The V and J genes are TRBV4-3 and TRBJ2-2, with TRBD2 matching 13 bases. The V and J ends lost 0 bases and 3 bases, in that order; junction bases with no gene match: 1. The CDR3 spans 17 residues. Germline V CDR1 and CDR2: LGHNA, YSLEER. The CDR3 DNA is TGCGCCAGCAGCCAAGACGGACTAGCGGGAGACACCGGGGAGCTGTTTTTT. Encoded protein: CASSQDGLAGDTGELFF.

This sequence joins TRBV7-9 and TRBJ2-7, with D unclear. Trimming took 5 bases from V and 4 from J, leaving 9 bases between them. The CDR3 covers 12 residues. The germline CDR1 and CDR2 sequences are SEHNR and FQNEAQ (reference sequence). For the CDR3, the DNA is TGTGCCAGCAGCCCCGACCGGTACGAGCAGTACTTC. This gives the protein CASSPDRYEQYF.

The chain joins TRBV6-2 or TRBV6-3 to TRBJ1-2; possibly TRBD1 for D (6 bases). This CDR3 has 18 amino acids. Per the germline V gene, CDR1 is MNHEY and CDR2 is SVGEGT. Trimming removed 6 bases at V and 2 bases at J, with 25 bases between. The CDR3 region is CASSATNTASDRNYGYTF. CDR3 in DNA: TGTGCCAGCAGCGCGACAAACACAGCCTCGGACAGAAACTATGGCTACACCTTC.

The genes are TRBV10-3 and TRBJ1-1; 7 positions match TRBD1. The CDR3 consists of 15 residues. Losses at the gene ends were 6 bases for V and 1 base for J; bases not matched to a gene: 8. Germline CDR1 and CDR2: ENHRY and SYGVKD. The CDR3 loop is CAISLDRAPNTEAFF. In DNA form, the CDR3 reads TGTGCCATCAGCCTAGACAGGGCTCCGAACACTGAAGCTTTCTTT.

There are a few counts of this clonotype. The chain joins TRBV7-8 to TRBJ2-1, with 7 bases fitting TRBD2. The CDR3 has 15 amino acids. Germline CDR1 SGHVS, CDR2 FQNEAQ. Unmatched junction bases numbered 7, after V lost 7 bases and J lost 1 base. CDR3 loop: CASNLLGGSYNEQFF. The DNA for the CDR3 is TGTGCCAGCAACCTACTCGGGGGGTCCTACAATGAGCAGTTCTTC.

This sequence joins TRBV10-3 and TRBJ2-7; 11 nucleotides line up with TRBD2. The V gene end was trimmed by 6 bases and the J gene end by 3 bases; junction bases not matched to a gene: 7. This CDR3 region has 15 residues. Germline V CDR1 and CDR2: ENHRY, SYGVKD. This CDR3 is CAIRHSGRALYEQYF. CDR3 coding DNA: TGTGCCATCAGACATAGCGGGAGGGCCCTCTACGAGCAGTACTTC.